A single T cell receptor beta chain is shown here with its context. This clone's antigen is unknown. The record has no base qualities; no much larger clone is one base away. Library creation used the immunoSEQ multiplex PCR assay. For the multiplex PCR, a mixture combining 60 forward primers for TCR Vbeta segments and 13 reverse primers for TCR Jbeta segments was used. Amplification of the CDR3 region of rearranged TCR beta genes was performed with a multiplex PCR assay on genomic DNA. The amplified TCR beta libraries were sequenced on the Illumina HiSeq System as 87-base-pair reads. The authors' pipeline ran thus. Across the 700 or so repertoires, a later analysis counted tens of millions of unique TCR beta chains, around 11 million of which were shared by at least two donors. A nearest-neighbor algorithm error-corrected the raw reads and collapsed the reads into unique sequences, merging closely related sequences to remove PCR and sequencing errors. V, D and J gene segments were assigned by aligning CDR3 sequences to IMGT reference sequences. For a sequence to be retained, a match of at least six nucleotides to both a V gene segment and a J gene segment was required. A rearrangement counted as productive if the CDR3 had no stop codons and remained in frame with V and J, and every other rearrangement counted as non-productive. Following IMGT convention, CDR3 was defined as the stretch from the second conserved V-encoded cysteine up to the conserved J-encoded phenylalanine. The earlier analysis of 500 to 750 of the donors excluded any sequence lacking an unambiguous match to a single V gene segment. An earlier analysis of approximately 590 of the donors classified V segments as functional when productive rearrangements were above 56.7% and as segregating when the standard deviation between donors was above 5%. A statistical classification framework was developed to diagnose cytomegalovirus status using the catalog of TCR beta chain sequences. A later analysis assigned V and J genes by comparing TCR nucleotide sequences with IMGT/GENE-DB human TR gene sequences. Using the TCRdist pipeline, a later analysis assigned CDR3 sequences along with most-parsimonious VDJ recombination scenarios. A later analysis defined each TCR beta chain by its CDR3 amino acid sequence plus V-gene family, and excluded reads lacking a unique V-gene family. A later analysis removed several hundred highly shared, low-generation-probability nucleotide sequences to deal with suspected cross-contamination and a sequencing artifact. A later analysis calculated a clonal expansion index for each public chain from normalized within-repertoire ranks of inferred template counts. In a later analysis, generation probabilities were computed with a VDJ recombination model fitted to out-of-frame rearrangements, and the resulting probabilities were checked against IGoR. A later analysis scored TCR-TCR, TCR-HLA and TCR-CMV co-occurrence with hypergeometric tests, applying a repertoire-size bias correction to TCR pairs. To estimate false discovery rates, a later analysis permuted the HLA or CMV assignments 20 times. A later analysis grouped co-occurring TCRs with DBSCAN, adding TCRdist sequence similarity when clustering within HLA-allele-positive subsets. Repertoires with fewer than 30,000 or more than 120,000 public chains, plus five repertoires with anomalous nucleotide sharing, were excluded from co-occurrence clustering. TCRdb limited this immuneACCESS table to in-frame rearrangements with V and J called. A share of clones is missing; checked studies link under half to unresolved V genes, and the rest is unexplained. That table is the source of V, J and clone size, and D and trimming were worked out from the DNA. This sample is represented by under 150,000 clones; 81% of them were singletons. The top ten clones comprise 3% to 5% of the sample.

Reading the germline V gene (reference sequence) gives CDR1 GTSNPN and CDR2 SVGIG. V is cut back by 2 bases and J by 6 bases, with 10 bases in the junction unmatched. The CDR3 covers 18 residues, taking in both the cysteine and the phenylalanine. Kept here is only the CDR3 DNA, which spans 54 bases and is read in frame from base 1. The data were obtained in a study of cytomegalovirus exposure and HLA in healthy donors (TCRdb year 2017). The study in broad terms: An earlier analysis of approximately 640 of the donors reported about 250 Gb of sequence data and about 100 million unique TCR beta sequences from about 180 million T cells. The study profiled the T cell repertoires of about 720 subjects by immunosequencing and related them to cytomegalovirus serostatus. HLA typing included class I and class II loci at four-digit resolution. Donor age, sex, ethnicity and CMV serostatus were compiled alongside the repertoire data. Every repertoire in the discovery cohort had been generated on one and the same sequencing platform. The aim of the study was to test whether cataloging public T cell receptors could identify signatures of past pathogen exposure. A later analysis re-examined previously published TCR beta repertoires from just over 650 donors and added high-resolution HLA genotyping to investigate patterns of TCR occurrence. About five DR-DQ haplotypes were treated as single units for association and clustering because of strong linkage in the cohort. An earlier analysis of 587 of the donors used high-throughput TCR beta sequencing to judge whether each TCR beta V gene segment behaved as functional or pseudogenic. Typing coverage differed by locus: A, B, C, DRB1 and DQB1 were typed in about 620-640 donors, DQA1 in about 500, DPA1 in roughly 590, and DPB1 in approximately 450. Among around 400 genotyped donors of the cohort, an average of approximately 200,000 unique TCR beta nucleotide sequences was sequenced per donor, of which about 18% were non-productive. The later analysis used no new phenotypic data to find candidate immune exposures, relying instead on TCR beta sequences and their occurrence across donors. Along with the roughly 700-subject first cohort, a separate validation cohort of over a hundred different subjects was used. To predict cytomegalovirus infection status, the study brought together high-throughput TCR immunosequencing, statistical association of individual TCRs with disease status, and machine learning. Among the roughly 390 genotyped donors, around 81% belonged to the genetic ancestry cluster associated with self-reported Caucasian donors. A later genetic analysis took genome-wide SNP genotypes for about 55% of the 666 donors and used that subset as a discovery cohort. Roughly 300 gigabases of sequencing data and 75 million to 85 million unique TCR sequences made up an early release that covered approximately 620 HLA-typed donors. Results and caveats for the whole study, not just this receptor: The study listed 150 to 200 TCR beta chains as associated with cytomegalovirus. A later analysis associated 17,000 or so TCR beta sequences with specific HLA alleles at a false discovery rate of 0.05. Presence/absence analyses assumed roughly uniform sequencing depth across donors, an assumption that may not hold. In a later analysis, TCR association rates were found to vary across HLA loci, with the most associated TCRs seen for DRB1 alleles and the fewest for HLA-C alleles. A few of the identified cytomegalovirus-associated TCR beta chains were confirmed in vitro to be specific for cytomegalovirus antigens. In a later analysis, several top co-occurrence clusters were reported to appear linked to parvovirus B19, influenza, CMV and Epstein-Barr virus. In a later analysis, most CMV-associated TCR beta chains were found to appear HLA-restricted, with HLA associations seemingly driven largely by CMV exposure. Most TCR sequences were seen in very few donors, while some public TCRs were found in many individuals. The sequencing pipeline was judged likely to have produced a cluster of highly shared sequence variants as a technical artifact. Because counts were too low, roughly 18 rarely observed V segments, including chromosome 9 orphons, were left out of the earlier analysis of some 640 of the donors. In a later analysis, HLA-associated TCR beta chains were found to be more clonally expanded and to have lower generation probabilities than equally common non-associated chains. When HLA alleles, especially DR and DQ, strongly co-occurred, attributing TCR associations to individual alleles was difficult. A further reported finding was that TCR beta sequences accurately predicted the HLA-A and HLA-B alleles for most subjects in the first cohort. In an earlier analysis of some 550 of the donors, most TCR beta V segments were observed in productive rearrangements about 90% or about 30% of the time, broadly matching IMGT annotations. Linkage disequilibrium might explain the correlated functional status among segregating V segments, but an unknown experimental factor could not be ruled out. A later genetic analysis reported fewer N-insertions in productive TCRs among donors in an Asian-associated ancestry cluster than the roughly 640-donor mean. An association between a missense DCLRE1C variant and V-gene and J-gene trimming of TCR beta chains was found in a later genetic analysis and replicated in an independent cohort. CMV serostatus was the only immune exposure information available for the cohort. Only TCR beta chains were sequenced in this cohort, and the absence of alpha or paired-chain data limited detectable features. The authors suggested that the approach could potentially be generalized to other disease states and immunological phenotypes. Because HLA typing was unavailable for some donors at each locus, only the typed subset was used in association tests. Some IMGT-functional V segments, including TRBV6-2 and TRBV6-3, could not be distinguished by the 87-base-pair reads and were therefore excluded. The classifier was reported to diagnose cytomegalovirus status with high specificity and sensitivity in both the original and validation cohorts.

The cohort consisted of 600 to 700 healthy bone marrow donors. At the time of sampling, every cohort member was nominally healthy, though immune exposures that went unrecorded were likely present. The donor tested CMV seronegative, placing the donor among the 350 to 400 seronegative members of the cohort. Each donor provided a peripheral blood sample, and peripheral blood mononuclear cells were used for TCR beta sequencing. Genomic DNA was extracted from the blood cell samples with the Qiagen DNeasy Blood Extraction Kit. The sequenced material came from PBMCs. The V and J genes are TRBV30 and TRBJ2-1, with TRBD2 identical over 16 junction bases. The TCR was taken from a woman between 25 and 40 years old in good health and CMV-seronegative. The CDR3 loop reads CAWSYPGLAGGPPNEQFF. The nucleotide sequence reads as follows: TGTGCCTGGAGTTACCCGGGACTAGCGGGAGGGCCTCCCAATGAGCAGTTCTTC.